This TCR beta chain was sequenced during a study of control samples from healthy donors and cancer patients. CDR1 is SGHRS, CDR2 YFSETQ, per germline. V was pared by 0 bases and J by 7 bases, with 20 bases between. The CDR3 contains 17 residues. Method: immunoSEQ multiplex PCR; TCRdb's copy keeps in-frame clones and lacks some. The table lists 65,000 to 100,000 clones, approximately 89% of them singletons, with around 20% in the top ten. Material: blood. The gene calls are TRBV5-1 and TRBJ1-5, with a tentative D call TRBD1 (5 bases). This receptor was identified in a man aged 50 to 59 in good health. Here the CDR3 reads CASSLDGGQGGLQPQHF. CDR3 coding DNA: TGCGCCAGCAGCTTGGACGGTGGGCAGGGTGGCCTCCAGCCCCAGCATTTT.